The T cell receptor beta chain described here comes from a study of CD8 T cells in Susac syndrome. At the level of the study: Roughly 8 of the sequenced Susac syndrome patients were in remission, and five or six had active disease.

cDNA came from about 0.46 to 1 ug RNA primed by random hexamers. The CDR3 of TCR beta was amplified by immunoSEQ multiplex PCR across 54 Vbeta and 13 Jbeta. MiXCR, run by TCRdb on the immunoSEQ multiplex PCR reads, gives a single entry per CDR3 protein. The sample lists about 130,000 distinct CDR3 sequences, roughly 94% occurring once. The sample taken for sequencing was CD8+ T cells from PBMCs. This clonotype was obtained from a human donor with Susac syndrome.

CDR3 nucleotides: TGTGCCAGTAGTTCGGGGAATCAGCCCCAGCATTTT. Its translation is CASSSGNQPQHF. The chain employs TRBV19 and TRBJ1-5, with unresolved D. Trimming removed 5 bases from V and 4 bases from J, with 6 bases in between. The CDR3 length is 12 residues. CDR1 LNHDA and CDR2 SQIVND come from the germline V gene (reference sequence).